The 30 T cell receptor beta chains presented below share a single source sample, sequenced in a study of blood T cells in healthy people across ages. The use of a sample-barcoded 5' primer and a J-beta primer mix characterized a second PCR of roughly 6 to 11 cycles. TCRdb processed the 5' RACE reads anew with MiXCR; each CDR3 protein has one entry. The table records approximately 1.5 million distinct CDR3 sequences, 40% to 45% of them present only once. The specimen was blood. These receptors all come from a woman aged 18-30 years in good health.

The gene calls are TRBV20-1 and TRBJ2-7; 10 nucleotides match TRBD2. The junction had 5 bases not matched to a gene; V was cut back by 3 bases and J by 0 bases. Germline loops: CDR1 DFQATT, CDR2 SNEGSKA (reference sequence). The CDR3 runs to 15 residues. In nucleotides, the CDR3 is TGCAGTGCTAGGTTAGCGGGGGGAAGCTCCTACGAGCAGTACTTC. Its protein product is CSARLAGGSSYEQYF.

This clonotype showed up just once. V is TRBV7-9 and J is TRBJ2-3; 8 positions match TRBD2. The CDR3 is 16 residues long. J lost 3 bases, V lost 4 bases, and 9 bases had no gene match. CDR1 is SEHNR and CDR2 is FQNEAQ in the germline V gene (reference sequence). CDR3 bases: TGTGCCAGCAGCTCCCCTCTTAGCGGGACTACAGATACGCAGTATTTT. It codes for CASSSPLSGTTDTQYF.

The chain links TRBV10-3 to TRBJ1-1, with D possibly being TRBD1 (6 bases). The V end was cut by 6 bases, the J end by 3 bases, with 17 bases between. CDR1 and CDR2 from the germline V gene are ENHRY and SYGVKD. The CDR3 consists of 15 residues. CDR3: CAIRPSRGRDTEAFF. The CDR3 DNA reads TGTGCCATCAGGCCTTCGCGGGGGCGGGACACTGAAGCTTTCTTT.

In this sample, this clonotype turned up a few times. The V call is TRBV12-3 or TRBV12-4, the J call TRBJ2-7; possibly TRBD1 or TRBD2 for D (5 bases each). Trimming removed 6 bases from V and 7 bases from J, with 19 bases in between. The CDR3 runs to 14 residues. The CDR3 DNA sequence: TGTGCCAGCAGGATAACCGGGGCCACTTATGAGCAGTACTTC. This codes for CASRITGATYEQYF.

Comment on this clonotype: Given a much more abundant clone one base away, this may be a read error. The chain joins TRBV15 to TRBJ2-1; D is possibly TRBD2 (6 bases). The germline gives CDR1 LNHNV, CDR2 YYDKDF (reference sequence). The CDR3 loop spans 21 amino acids. The CDR3 sequence is CAASPEVIGGRRRSSYNEQFF. CDR3 nucleotide sequence: TGTGCCGCCAGCCCTGAGGTAATTGGAGGGCGCCGACGCAGCTCCTACAATGAGCAGTTCTTC.

V usage is TRBV6-5 and J usage is TRBJ2-1; 7 positions agree with TRBD2. The CDR3 contains 12 residues. V lost 10 bases to trimming and J lost 4 bases; unmatched junction nucleotides: 4. The V gene's germline CDR1 is MNHEY and CDR2 SVGAGI. The DNA of the CDR3 is TGTGCCACCGGGGGGTCGTACAATGAGCAGTTCTTC. The encoded protein is CATGGSYNEQFF.

The gene calls are TRBV29-1 and TRBJ1-2; no definite D call. V was shortened by 4 bases and J by 8 bases, with 17 bases between the two germline ends. This CDR3 is built from 13 residues. Germline loops: CDR1 SQVTM, CDR2 ANQGSEA. The CDR3 DNA reads as TGCAGCGTTGTGGTGGGTTTCCTAGGAGGCTACACCTTC. Its translation is CSVVVGFLGGYTF.

The CDR3 spells CASRGTGGISADTQYF. The CDR3 DNA reads as TGTGCCAGCAGGGGAACAGGGGGCATAAGCGCAGATACGCAGTATTTT. The V call is TRBV12-3 or TRBV12-4, the J call TRBJ2-3; 9 nucleotides match TRBD1. The CDR3 has 16 residues. Trimming took 6 bases from V and 4 from J; bases not matched to a gene: 11.

The sample holds a few counts of this clonotype. V is TRBV12-3 or TRBV12-4 and J is TRBJ2-1, with D maybe TRBD2 (5 bases). The CDR3 loop spans 13 amino acids. V was clipped by 3 bases and J by 9 bases, with 12 bases between them. The CDR3 coding sequence is TGTGCCAGCAGTTTCACCGGGGAAACTGAGCAGTTCTTC. As protein: CASSFTGETEQFF.

The sample holds a few counts of this clonotype. At one end the junction does not follow the germline gene, possibly because of a read error. V is TRBV7-9 and J is TRBJ2-1, with D possibly matching TRBD2 (9 bases). This CDR3 spans 15 amino acids. CDR1 and CDR2 from the germline V gene are SEHNR and FQNEAQ (reference sequence). CDR3 in DNA: TGTGCCAGCAGCCTAGCGGGACAGGTGCACAATGAGCAGTTCTTC. It specifies CASSLAGQVHNEQFF.

This clonotype was counted only a few times. The V and J genes are TRBV15 and TRBJ2-3; 8 bases are a match to TRBD1. Germline lookup yields CDR1 LNHNV and CDR2 YYDKDF (reference sequence). This CDR3 region has 16 residues. The V segment lost 5 bases and the J segment 4 bases; nucleotides outside the gene matches: 11. The CDR3 region is CATSPHGQGVADTQYF. DNA of the CDR3: TGTGCCACCAGCCCACACGGACAGGGAGTCGCAGATACGCAGTATTTT.

This clonotype came up a few times. J is TRBJ1-6 and V is TRBV28; D is ambiguous. The germline CDR1 and CDR2 sequences are MDHEN and SYDVKM. V gave up 7 bases and J gave up 5 bases, with 9 bases separating them. This CDR3 is 13 amino acids long. The CDR3 DNA reads TGTGCCAGCACCTTGGAAAATAATTCACCCCTCCACTTT. It codes for CASTLENNSPLHF.

This clonotype was seen only a few times. The CDR3: CASSYSGGPYGYTF. The CDR3 bases are TGTGCCAGCAGTTACTCGGGGGGGCCCTATGGCTACACCTTC. This chain links TRBV6-5 with TRBJ1-2; the D gene is possibly TRBD1 (6 bases). The CDR3 is 14 residues long. V lost 0 bases to trimming and J lost 4 bases, with 9 bases between them. Germline V gene lookup returns CDR1 MNHEY and CDR2 SVGAGI.

The rearrangement uses TRBV6-5 and TRBJ1-2; no reliable D call. This CDR3 region has 14 residues. Germline values: CDR1 MNHEY, CDR2 SVGAGI. With 7 bases removed from V and 4 bases from J, the gap between germline ends came to 16 bases. CDR3 amino acids: CASKRSRVSYGYTF. In DNA form, the CDR3 reads TGTGCCAGCAAGAGGAGCCGGGTTTCCTATGGCTACACCTTC.

The sample holds a few counts of this clonotype. The chain is built from TRBV7-2 and TRBJ2-3; weak D call: TRBD2 (5 bases). This CDR3 region has 15 residues. Trimming removed 3 bases at V and 4 bases at J, with 14 bases between. Germline loops: CDR1 SGHTA, CDR2 FQGNSA. The CDR3 is CASSFRLASPDTQYF. The CDR3 bases are TGTGCCAGCAGCTTTAGGCTAGCTTCCCCAGATACGCAGTATTTT. The whole variable domain, filled in from reference TRBV7-2 and TRBJ2-3, reads GAGVSQSPSNKVTEKGKDVELRCDPISGHTALYWYRQSLGQGLEFLIYFQGNSAPDKSGLPSDRFSAERTGGSVSTLTIQRTQQEDSAVYLCASSFRLASPDTQYFGPGTRLTVL.

The chain combines TRBV4-1 with TRBJ2-7, with 10 bases aligning to TRBD1. V lost 0 bases, J lost 4 bases, and 3 bases stayed unmatched. The CDR3 extends over 15 amino acids. Germline V gene lookup returns CDR1 MGHRA and CDR2 YSYEKL. The CDR3: CASSQDRDRGYEQYF. The CDR3 region has the DNA TGCGCCAGCAGCCAAGACCGGGACAGGGGTTACGAGCAGTACTTC.

This clonotype has only one observation. Given a much more abundant clone one base away, this may be a read error. The rearrangement joins TRBV28 to TRBJ2-7; 8 nucleotides line up with TRBD1. Germline V gene lookup returns CDR1 MDHEN and CDR2 SYDVKM. The CDR3 contains 15 residues. CDR3 amino acids: CAGSLGRTGTYEQYF. The DNA for the CDR3 is TGTGCCGGCAGTTTGGGGAGGACAGGGACCTACGAGCAGTACTTC.

CDR3: CATSWGDSDTQYF. The CDR3 DNA reads as TGTGCCACCAGTTGGGGGGATTCAGATACGCAGTATTTT. The V gene is TRBV24-1, the J gene TRBJ2-3, with TRBD2 as a possible D gene (6 bases). The CDR3 sequence is 13 residues long. The V and J ends lost 6 bases and 4 bases respectively, with 10 bases between them. Looked up from germline, CDR1 is KGHDR and CDR2 is SFDVKD.

J is TRBJ1-1 and V is TRBV6-1; 8 bases match TRBD1. Germline CDR1 is MNHNS and CDR2 is SASEGT. The CDR3 loop spans 17 amino acids. The ends lost 6 bases at V and 0 bases at J; junction bases unmatched: 12. The CDR3 protein is CASSRAGTGLLNTEAFF. The DNA for the CDR3 is TGTGCCAGCAGCCGAGCCGGGACAGGTCTTTTGAACACTGAAGCTTTCTTT.

This clonotype was counted a few times. The chain joins TRBV20-1 to TRBJ1-6; D may be TRBD1 (6 bases). The CDR3 is 16 amino acids. V dropped 0 bases and J dropped 9 bases, with 18 bases sitting between them. Germline-derived CDR1 and CDR2 are DFQATT and SNEGSKA (reference sequence). CDR3 DNA: TGCAGTGCTAGAGATGGGGGGGGGGCACCGGGTTCACCCCTCCACTTT. This encodes CSARDGGGAPGSPLHF.

The DNA of the CDR3 is TGTGCCAGCGGTAATAGGGGGCCGGGTAAAGAGACCCAGTACTTC. Its translation is CASGNRGPGKETQYF. The V call is TRBV12-3 or TRBV12-4, the J call TRBJ2-4, with 7 bases that match TRBD1. The last part of the DNA fits TRBJ2-5 better; the J call may be wrong. This CDR3 has 15 residues.

The V call is TRBV4-3, the J call TRBJ2-5; D unclear. The end of the DNA aligns better with TRBJ2-7, so the J call may be wrong. Germline values: CDR1 LGHNA, CDR2 YSLEER. The CDR3 spans 15 residues. The CDR3 reads CASSQDAVIQSEQYF. As DNA, the CDR3 is TGCGCCAGCAGCCAAGACGCAGTCATTCAGTCCGAGCAGTACTTC.

This clonotype has ten or more counts. The chain is built from TRBV4-3 and TRBJ2-1; D call uncertain. The CDR3 length is 15 residues. The ends were cut back, 0 bases at V and 6 bases at J, with 12 bases in the middle. Germline loops: CDR1 LGHNA, CDR2 YSLEER. The CDR3 DNA reads as TGCGCCAGCAGCCAAGAGTTGCTAGGAAGCAATGAGCAGTTCTTC. It encodes CASSQELLGSNEQFF.

This clonotype was picked up a small number of times. The gene calls are TRBV7-9 and TRBJ2-1; TRBD2 might be the D (6 bases). The CDR3 contains 15 residues. The germline CDR1 and CDR2 sequences are SEHNR and FQNEAQ (reference sequence). V gave up 5 bases and J gave up 0 bases, with 11 bases separating them. CDR3 loop: CASSLQTSSYNEQFF. The CDR3, as DNA: TGTGCCAGCAGCCTACAGACTAGCTCCTACAATGAGCAGTTCTTC.

This clonotype was seen repeatedly, ten times or more. The V call is TRBV6-2 or TRBV6-3, the J call TRBJ1-1; D perhaps matches TRBD1 (6 bases). Deletions cut 7 bases from V and 1 base from J, with 16 bases between. Germline V gene lookup returns CDR1 MNHEY and CDR2 SVGEGT. The CDR3 loop spans 15 amino acids. The CDR3 region is CASTPHRATNTEAFF. The CDR3, as DNA: TGTGCCAGCACTCCCCACAGGGCCACGAACACTGAAGCTTTCTTT.

J is TRBJ1-2 and V is TRBV27; weak D call: TRBD1 (6 bases). From germline, CDR1 is MNHEY and CDR2 SMNVEV (reference sequence). The V end lost 3 bases, the J end lost 8 bases, and 13 bases lay between the germline ends. The CDR3 has 13 residues. The CDR3 coding sequence is TGTGCCAGCAGTTTTAGGGGGATAGGAGGCTACACCTTC. Its translation is CASSFRGIGGYTF.

For the CDR3, the DNA is TGTGCCAGCAGCTTTTCGACAGGGTATCGCTACGAGCAGTACTTC. Its protein product is CASSFSTGYRYEQYF. The rearrangement uses TRBV7-9 and TRBJ2-5, with 7 bases matching TRBD1. The J call may be faulty, since TRBJ2-7 better matches the DNA end. Germline CDR1 and CDR2: SEHNR and FQNEAQ (reference sequence). This CDR3 is 15 amino acids long.

The CDR3 coding sequence is TGCGCCAGCAGCCAGCACCAAACTAGTCGCAATGAGCAGTTCTTC. Translation gives CASSQHQTSRNEQFF. This chain uses TRBV4-3 with TRBJ2-1; D is possibly TRBD2 (5 bases). CDR1 and CDR2 from the germline V gene are LGHNA and YSLEER. Trimming removed 3 bases at V and 6 bases at J, with 15 bases between. CDR3 length: 15 amino acids.

A few counts support this clonotype. The V gene is TRBV11-3, the J gene TRBJ2-1, with TRBD2 matching 13 bases. CDR3 size: 15 residues. The ends lost 5 bases at V and 8 bases at J; junction bases unmatched: 6. CDR1 is SGHNT, CDR2 YENEEA, per germline. The CDR3 loop is CASSHGLAGDDEQFF. The CDR3 region has the DNA TGTGCCAGCAGCCACGGACTAGCGGGAGACGATGAGCAGTTCTTC. Together with reference TRBV11-3 and TRBJ2-1, the CDR3 gives the full variable domain: EAGVVQSPRYKIIEKKQPVAFWCNPISGHNTLYWYLQNLGQGPELLIRYENEEAVDDSQLPKDRFSAERLKGVDSTLKIQPAELGDSAVYLCASSHGLAGDDEQFFGPGTRLTVL.

This clonotype was detected only a few times. V and J are TRBV12-3 or TRBV12-4 and TRBJ1-5; 10 bases map to TRBD1. V trimming: 3 bases; J trimming: 6 bases; junction bases outside the gene matches: 5. CDR3 size: 15 residues. The CDR3 coding sequence is TGTGCCAGCAGTTTGGGACAGGGGAGAGGTCAGCCCCAGCATTTT. This gives the protein CASSLGQGRGQPQHF.